Reported below is one T cell receptor (beta chain). Its specificity is not known. The CDR3 has 14 amino acids. Trimming shortened V by 7 bases and J by 7 bases, and 17 bases separated the two germline ends. In germline, CDR1 is LNHDA, CDR2 SQIVND (reference sequence). The source of the sample is a study of cytomegalovirus exposure and HLA in healthy donors. Findings and limits, study-wide: With further analysis later on, most CMV-associated TCR beta chains appeared HLA-restricted. Immune exposure information comprised only CMV serostatus. Later on, a genetic analysis was performed. It linked a missense variant in DCLRE1C with V- and J-gene trimming of TCR beta.

PCR used 60 Vbeta primers and 13 Jbeta primers. Original methodology: As a later analysis found, there were 80 million to 90 million unique TCR beta chains, of which some 10 million were shared. The table came from immunoSEQ multiplex PCR; TCRdb's copy has only in-frame clones and leaves some out. V, J and clone size derive from that table, while D and trimming were established from the DNA sequence. Of around 33,000 clones listed, 90% to 95% are singletons. The chain is built from TRBV19 and TRBJ2-1; D ambiguous. The sequenced sample consisted of PBMCs. The clonotype was recovered from a woman aged 18-29 years in good health and CMV-seronegative. The chain's CDR3 is CASTPALAGNEQFF. CDR3 bases: TGTGCCAGTACCCCAGCGCTGGCCGGGAATGAGCAGTTCTTC. The complete variable domain, with remaining parts taken from reference TRBV19 and TRBJ2-1, reads DGGITQSPKYLFRKEGQNVTLSCEQNLNHDAMYWYRQDPGQGLRLIYYSQIVNDFQKGDIAEGYSVSREKKESFPLTVTSAQKNPTAFYLCASTPALAGNEQFFGPGTRLTVL.